These 22 T cell receptor beta chains originate from one sample sequenced in a study of beta chain features in type 1 diabetes. Investigators reverse transcribed all isolated RNA, so they sequenced expressed TCRB transcripts. The data were produced by immunoSEQ multiplex PCR, yet TCRdb's version contains in-frame clones alone and is incomplete. In the table there are about 130,000 clones, around 8.7% of which are singletons. The specimen was central memory CD4+ T cells from blood. These receptors all stem from a man aged 18 to 29 in good health.

This clone was recorded a few times. This chain joins TRBV5-6 and TRBJ2-3; a possible D gene is TRBD2 (5 bases). The ends were cut back, 4 bases at V and 1 base at J, with 16 bases in the middle. This CDR3 is built from 16 residues. Germline V CDR1 and CDR2: SGHDT, YYEEEE. The DNA for the CDR3 is TGTGCCAGCAGCCGAGACGGAGGATGGGGCACAGATACGCAGTATTTT. As protein: CASSRDGGWGTDTQYF.

This clone was recorded a few times. This rearrangement joins TRBV30 to TRBJ2-7; D is possibly TRBD1 (6 bases). There are 13 residues in the CDR3. Trimming shortened V by 3 bases and J by 2 bases, and 11 bases separated the two germline ends. Looked up from germline, CDR1 is GTSNPN and CDR2 is SVGIG (reference sequence). CDR3 DNA: TGTGCCTGGAGAAAACAGGGCACCTACGAGCAGTACTTC. It is translated as CAWRKQGTYEQYF. Variable domain in full (rest from reference TRBV30 and TRBJ2-7): SQTIHQWPATLVQPVGSPLSLECTVEGTSNPNLYWYRQAAGRGLQLLFYSVGIGQISSEVPQNLSASRPQDRQFILSSKKLLLSDSGFYLCAWRKQGTYEQYFGPGTRLTVT.

This chain uses TRBV5-4 with TRBJ2-5; 11 bases align to TRBD2. Germline assignment: CDR1 SGHNT and CDR2 YYREEE (reference sequence). This CDR3 contains 14 residues. V shed 4 bases and J 4 bases; nucleotides not matched to a gene: 3. This chain's CDR3 is CASSAGLAVETQYF. CDR3 nucleotide sequence: TGTGCCAGCAGCGCGGGACTAGCGGTAGAGACCCAGTACTTC.

In DNA, the CDR3 is TGCGCCAGCAGCCCTGTCCCTGGACTGGATTACGAGCAGTACTTC. The encoded protein is CASSPVPGLDYEQYF. The V and J genes are TRBV4-1 and TRBJ2-5; D perhaps matches TRBD2 (5 bases). The closer fit of TRBJ2-7 to the DNA end suggests the J call may be wrong. Germline assignment: CDR1 MGHRA and CDR2 YSYEKL. The CDR3 runs to 15 residues.

This clone was found a few times. The chain links TRBV18 to TRBJ1-1; 11 bases map to TRBD1. Trimming at V came to 5 bases and at J to 1 base, leaving 9 bases not matched to a gene. The CDR3 totals 17 residues. Germline loops: CDR1 KGHSH, CDR2 LQKENI. Here the CDR3 DNA reads TGTGCCAGCTCAACAAACCCCGGGACAGGGGGGAACACTGAAGCTTTCTTT. It is translated as CASSTNPGTGGNTEAFF.

The chain recombines TRBV18 with TRBJ1-3; TRBD1 matches at 8 bases. CDR3 size: 15 residues. The trim removed 8 bases at V and 2 bases at J, leaving 8 bases unmatched. From germline, CDR1 is KGHSH and CDR2 LQKENI. The chain's CDR3 is CASTSGQGTGNTIYF. The CDR3 DNA is TGTGCCAGCACGAGCGGACAGGGAACTGGAAACACCATATATTTT.

A few counts support this clone. The chain carries TRBV10-3 and TRBJ1-2; D is perhaps TRBD1 (5 bases). The V end was cut by 6 bases, the J end by 8 bases, with 19 bases between. The CDR3 is 14 amino acids. Germline CDR1 and CDR2: ENHRY and SYGVKD. The CDR3: CAIRGDSSEGGYTF. CDR3 DNA sequence: TGTGCCATCAGAGGGGACTCCTCCGAAGGGGGCTACACCTTC.

On this clone: The sample contains more than one DNA sequence encoding this CDR3. The J gene is TRBJ2-7, the V gene TRBV7-2; D call uncertain. Germline values: CDR1 SGHTA, CDR2 FQGNSA. The V gene lost 1 base and the J gene lost 3 bases, with 7 bases spanning the gap. The CDR3 sequence is 13 residues long. The CDR3 DNA reads as TGTGCCAGCAGCTTAGGCCAGATCTACGAGCAGTACTTC. Protein: CASSLGQIYEQYF.

The sample holds a few counts of this clone. The chain links TRBV28 to TRBJ2-5; D may be TRBD1 (5 bases). The V and J ends lost 7 bases and 3 bases respectively, with 15 bases between them. Per germline, CDR1 MDHEN and CDR2 SYDVKM. There are 14 residues in the CDR3. CDR3 DNA sequence: TGTGCCAGCATTTCCCCCGGACAAAAAGAGACCCAGTACTTC. This encodes CASISPGQKETQYF.

V usage is TRBV7-2 and J usage is TRBJ2-3; 8 bases align to TRBD2. The trim removed 5 bases at V and 2 bases at J, leaving 6 bases unmatched. This CDR3 comprises 15 residues. CDR1 and CDR2 from the germline V gene are SGHTA and FQGNSA. CDR3 protein: CASSLIGGDTDTQYF. The CDR3 nucleotides are TGTGCCAGCAGCCTCATCGGGGGGGACACAGATACGCAGTATTTT.

This clone was picked up a small number of times. The V gene is TRBV7-9, the J gene TRBJ1-6; 10 bases are a match to TRBD1. The V gene end was trimmed by 6 bases and the J gene end by 7 bases; junction bases not matched to a gene: 9. The CDR3 extends over 16 amino acids. CDR1 SEHNR and CDR2 FQNEAQ come from the germline V gene (reference sequence). CDR3: CASSYNRDRGNSPLHF. The CDR3 region has the DNA TGTGCCAGCAGTTATAATCGGGACAGGGGAAATTCACCCCTCCACTTT.

The chain has TRBV30 and TRBJ1-4; maybe TRBD1 (5 bases). CDR3 size: 15 residues. The germline gives CDR1 GTSNPN, CDR2 SVGIG (reference sequence). V dropped 0 bases and J dropped 8 bases, with 16 bases sitting between them. The CDR3 sequence: CAWSVQEGPREKLFF. CDR3 coding DNA: TGTGCCTGGAGTGTACAGGAGGGACCCCGGGAAAAACTGTTTTTT.

This clone was observed a few times. The chain carries TRBV28 and TRBJ2-5; 15 bases line up with TRBD2. V was pared by 4 bases and J by 7 bases, with 7 bases of the junction left unmatched. CDR3 length equals 16 residues. CDR1 MDHEN and CDR2 SYDVKM come from the germline V gene. The CDR3 nucleotides read TGTGCCAGCAGTTACGGACTAGCGGGGGGGCTTATGACCCAGTACTTC. Amino acids: CASSYGLAGGLMTQYF.

This chain uses TRBV12-5 with TRBJ1-5, with a weak D call TRBD1 (5 bases). The germline CDR1 and CDR2 sequences are LGHNT and FRNRAP. This CDR3 is 12 amino acids long. V dropped 11 bases and J dropped 6 bases, with 14 bases sitting between them. The CDR3 DNA sequence: TGTGCTGACAACGGGGGTTGTCAGCCCCAGCATTTT. Translated: CADNGGCQPQHF.

The DNA for the CDR3 is TGTGCCATCAGTGAAAGGGGGAACGGGGAGCTGTTTTTT. As protein: CAISERGNGELFF. The chain links TRBV10-3 to TRBJ2-2; possibly TRBD1 for D (6 bases). V lost 3 bases and J 7 bases, leaving 9 bases between the germline ends. This CDR3 spans 13 amino acids. Germline V gene lookup returns CDR1 ENHRY and CDR2 SYGVKD.

The genes are TRBV5-1 and TRBJ2-7; D might be TRBD2 (5 bases). V gave up 0 bases and J gave up 5 bases, with 12 bases separating them. This CDR3 contains 14 residues. The germline CDR1 and CDR2 sequences are SGHRS and YFSETQ. The CDR3 reads CASSLVEGGNEQYF. The CDR3 DNA is TGCGCCAGCAGCTTGGTAGAGGGTGGCAACGAGCAGTACTTC.

V and J are TRBV7-9 and TRBJ1-2, with no clear D. Per germline, CDR1 SEHNR and CDR2 FQNEAQ (reference sequence). V gave up 5 bases and J gave up 8 bases, with 24 bases separating them. The CDR3 has 16 amino acids. CDR3 region: CASSPHLSGFVGGYTF. CDR3 nucleotide sequence: TGTGCCAGCAGCCCCCACCTCAGCGGGTTTGTTGGAGGCTACACCTTC.

This chain uses TRBV2 with TRBJ2-7, with D possibly matching TRBD2 (6 bases). Per germline, CDR1 SNHLY and CDR2 FYNNEI. Trimming shortened V by 5 bases and J by 7 bases, and 12 bases separated the two germline ends. The CDR3 totals 12 residues. This chain's CDR3 is CASSPARGEQYF. The CDR3 nucleotides read TGTGCCAGCAGTCCGGCTCGGGGGGAGCAGTACTTC.

The chain recombines TRBV18 with TRBJ1-5, with 12 bases matching TRBD1. J gave up 4 bases and V 4 bases, and 5 bases lay outside the gene matches. The germline CDR1 and CDR2 sequences are KGHSH and LQKENI. This CDR3 contains 16 residues. The chain's CDR3 is CASSRSGQGANQPQHF. The CDR3 region has the DNA TGTGCCAGCTCACGATCGGGACAGGGGGCGAATCAGCCCCAGCATTTT.

The chain combines TRBV6-1 with TRBJ2-2; TRBD2 matches at 8 bases. The germline V gene encodes CDR1 MNHNS and CDR2 SASEGT. V was pared by 6 bases and J by 4 bases, with 7 bases of the junction left unmatched. CDR3 length equals 15 residues. This chain's CDR3 is CASRRSGGSTGELFF. CDR3 sequence (DNA): TGTGCCAGCAGGAGGTCGGGGGGGTCCACCGGGGAGCTGTTTTTT.

The table lists this clone with a few counts. The gene calls are TRBV4-1 and TRBJ1-2, with TRBD1 matching over 7 bases. Per the germline V gene, CDR1 is MGHRA and CDR2 is YSYEKL. With 1 base clipped from V and 1 base from J, the junction kept 3 bases outside the gene matches. The CDR3 has 15 amino acids. CDR3 coding DNA: TGCGCCAGCAGCCAAGGACCAGGGGGTAACTATGGCTACACCTTC. Amino acids: CASSQGPGGNYGYTF.

Turning to this clone: One end of the junction does not line up with germline, which may come from a read error. The V and J genes are TRBV11-2 and TRBJ2-3, with D hard to call. This CDR3 is built from 10 residues. Germline V gives CDR1 SGHAT, CDR2 FQNNGV. The DNA of the CDR3 is TGTGCCAGCAGCACAGTTACGCAGTATTTT. It codes for CASSTVTQYF.